These T cell receptor beta chains were read from a single sample in a study of blood T cells in healthy people across ages. One entry per CDR3 protein, called by TCRdb with MiXCR from the 5' RACE reads. The table has some 670,000 distinct CDR3 sequences, roughly half seen once. The material sequenced was blood. The receptors come from a woman of 80 years or more in good health. The CDR3 runs from the conserved cysteine through the conserved F or W. The D gene is left open where the match is weak. Size values are once, few and many counts, or a class for expanded clones, and some rows have none.

v_call	clone_size	j_call	d_call	cdr3_aa	cdr3_nt
TRBV11-2	NA	TRBJ2-1	NA	CASSTGMGNEQFF	TGTGCCAGCAGCACAGGGATGGGCAATGAGCAGTTCTTC
TRBV29-1	NA	TRBJ2-7	NA	CSVEVPRPGTYEQYF	TGCAGCGTTGAAGTTCCCCGTCCGGGAACCTACGAGCAGTACTTC
TRBV27	many	TRBJ1-5	NA	CASRPSGGHQPQHF	TGTGCCAGCCGTCCGTCCGGGGGACATCAGCCCCAGCATTTT
TRBV5-6	NA	TRBJ2-2	NA	CASSLGVRVNTGELFF	TGTGCCAGCAGCTTGGGGGTGCGGGTGAACACCGGGGAGCTGTTTTTT
TRBV11-2	many	TRBJ2-5	TRBD2	CASSHNQFDSGSRETQYF	TGTGCCAGCAGCCATAACCAGTTTGATAGCGGGTCGAGGGAGACCCAGTACTTC
TRBV7-2	many	TRBJ1-4	TRBD1	CASSLWGQGNEKLFF	TGTGCCAGCAGCTTATGGGGACAGGGGAATGAAAAACTGTTTTTT
TRBV10-3	once	TRBJ2-7	TRBD2	CAISGRRAGGRDYEQYF	TGTGCCATCAGTGGAAGACGAGCGGGAGGCCGGGACTACGAGCAGTACTTC
TRBV2	many	TRBJ2-7	TRBD2	CASVAGVSYEQYF	TGTGCCAGCGTAGCGGGAGTAAGTTACGAGCAGTACTTC
TRBV28	NA	TRBJ2-7	TRBD1	CASSQWSIGTEDDEQYF	TGTGCCAGCAGTCAATGGAGTATAGGGACAGAAGACGACGAGCAGTACTTC
TRBV29-1	many	TRBJ2-1	TRBD2	CSVGGTSGPESYNEQFF	TGCAGCGTTGGAGGGACTAGCGGACCTGAGTCCTACAATGAGCAGTTCTTC
TRBV6-5	few	TRBJ1-2	TRBD1	CATSRDRELDGYTF	TGTGCCACCAGCCGGGACAGGGAATTAGATGGCTACACCTTC
TRBV4-2	few	TRBJ2-6	TRBD1	CASSDQLGQGHSGANVLTF	TGTGCCAGCAGCGATCAACTAGGACAGGGGCACTCTGGGGCCAACGTCCTGACTTTC
TRBV20-1	many	TRBJ2-5	NA	CSAPGVSYQETQYF	TGCAGTGCTCCCGGGGTCAGCTACCAAGAGACCCAGTACTTC
TRBV20-1	NA	TRBJ2-7	TRBD1	CSAEDRDRPYEQYF	TGCAGTGCCGAAGATCGGGACAGGCCCTACGAGCAGTACTTC
TRBV9	NA	TRBJ2-7	NA	CASSAGNTYEQYF	TGTGCCAGCAGCGCCGGGAATACCTACGAGCAGTACTTC
TRBV7-2	NA	TRBJ2-7	NA	CASSLTAALSYEQYF	TGTGCCAGCAGCTTAACGGCAGCCCTGAGCTACGAGCAGTACTTC
TRBV3-1	many	TRBJ2-5	NA	CASSQMGMETQYF	TGTGCCAGCAGCCAGATGGGTATGGAGACCCAGTACTTC
TRBV29-1	NA	TRBJ1-1	TRBD1	CSVDRGGSEAFF	TGCAGCGTCGACAGGGGTGGGTCTGAAGCTTTCTTT
TRBV20-1	NA	TRBJ1-6	NA	CSASRRPSNSPLHF	TGCAGTGCTTCTCGGAGGCCGAGCAATTCACCCCTCCACTTT
TRBV11-2	NA	TRBJ1-1	NA	CASSLVTGDITEAFF	TGTGCCAGCAGCTTAGTAACAGGAGACATTACTGAAGCTTTCTTT
TRBV7-2	NA	TRBJ2-1	NA	CASSSGTPSYNEQFF	TGTGCCAGCAGTTCCGGGACGCCATCCTACAATGAGCAGTTCTTC
TRBV3-1	few	TRBJ2-2	NA	CASSPRVGYTGELFF	TGTGCCAGCAGCCCCCGTGTAGGATACACCGGGGAGCTGTTTTTT
TRBV14	NA	TRBJ2-1	NA	CASSQEGHEQFF	TGTGCCAGCAGCCAAGAGGGGCATGAGCAGTTCTTC
TRBV10-3	NA	TRBJ1-1	TRBD1	CAVRSDRVEAFF	TGTGCCGTCAGGTCAGACAGGGTTGAAGCTTTCTTT
TRBV7-9	NA	TRBJ1-2	TRBD1	CASSFRQGDNYGYTF	TGTGCCAGCAGCTTCCGGCAGGGGGATAACTATGGCTACACCTTC
TRBV5-1	few	TRBJ2-1	TRBD2	CASSLAASGGLQFF	TGCGCCAGCAGCTTGGCGGCTAGCGGGGGCCTCCAGTTCTTC
TRBV15	NA	TRBJ2-7	NA	CATSRDRGQQVSYEQYF	TGTGCCACCAGCAGAGACCGTGGACAGCAAGTCTCCTACGAGCAGTACTTC
TRBV29-1	NA	TRBJ2-1	TRBD2	CSFEREEYNEQFF	TGCAGCTTCGAGCGGGAGGAGTACAATGAGCAGTTCTTC
TRBV7-9	few	TRBJ2-1	TRBD1	CASSRPSGQGNDEQFF	TGTGCCAGCAGCCGACCCTCGGGACAGGGTAACGATGAGCAGTTCTTC
TRBV7-2	NA	TRBJ2-4	NA	CASSLAGATLAKNIQYF	TGTGCCAGCAGCTTAGCCGGGGCGACCCTAGCCAAAAACATTCAGTACTTC
TRBV5-5	many	TRBJ2-5	NA	CASRHRTDQETQYF	TGTGCCAGCAGACATCGGACAGACCAAGAGACCCAGTACTTC
TRBV20-1	NA	TRBJ2-1	NA	CSASSIGHEQFF	TGCAGTGCTAGTAGTATTGGACATGAGCAGTTCTTC
TRBV7-9	few	TRBJ1-5	NA	CASSSGWGNQPQHF	TGTGCCAGTAGCTCGGGTTGGGGCAATCAGCCCCAGCATTTT
TRBV12-3/TRBV12-4	many	TRBJ2-3	TRBD2	CASSQNLAAGLDTQYF	TGTGCCAGCAGCCAAAATCTAGCGGCGGGTTTAGATACGCAGTATTTT
TRBV7-9	few	TRBJ2-1	TRBD1	CASSWTGATEQFF	TGTGCCAGCAGCTGGACAGGGGCCACTGAGCAGTTCTTC
TRBV29-1	NA	TRBJ2-7	NA	CSVADYGQYF	TGCAGCGTCGCCGATTACGGGCAGTACTTC
TRBV28	NA	TRBJ1-5	NA	CASSEKGAPQHF	TGTGCCAGCAGCGAAAAGGGCGCGCCCCAGCATTTT
TRBV28	NA	TRBJ2-3	NA	CASSLGGLSTDTQYF	TGTGCCAGCAGTTTAGGCGGGCTTAGCACAGATACGCAGTATTTT
TRBV28	few	TRBJ2-2	NA	CASRNSGGTGELFF	TGTGCCAGCAGAAATAGTGGGGGCACCGGGGAGCTGTTTTTT
TRBV6-1	NA	TRBJ1-1	NA	CATKPSGGLRNTEAFF	TGTGCCACCAAACCCTCCGGGGGGCTGAGAAACACTGAAGCTTTCTTT
TRBV7-3	many	TRBJ1-2	NA	CASSLGPGTSYGYTF	TGTGCCAGCAGCCTCGGGCCCGGGACAAGCTATGGCTACACCTTC
TRBV10-3	NA	TRBJ2-1	NA	CAISTGKGDEQFF	TGTGCCATCAGTACAGGGAAAGGCGATGAGCAGTTCTTC
TRBV21-1	NA	TRBJ1-5	NA	CASSKGGGRRRNGSNQPQHF	TGTGCCAGCAGCAAAGGGGGAGGACGACGTCGAAATGGAAGCAATCAGCCCCAGCATTTT
TRBV15	NA	TRBJ2-5	NA	CATSTRSDSLGETQYF	TGTGCCACCAGCACCCGATCTGACAGCCTTGGAGAGACCCAGTACTTC
TRBV15	many	TRBJ2-5	NA	CATSRDRSSQETQYF	TGTGCCACCAGCAGAGATAGGTCCAGCCAAGAGACCCAGTACTTC
TRBV12-3/TRBV12-4	NA	TRBJ2-3	NA	CASSPDRASADTQYF	TGTGCCAGCAGCCCTGACAGAGCTAGCGCCGATACGCAGTATTTT
TRBV28	many	TRBJ2-1	TRBD2	CASSRAGGYNNEQFF	TGTGCCAGCAGCCGGGCGGGAGGTTATAACAATGAGCAGTTCTTC
TRBV12-3/TRBV12-4	many	TRBJ1-2	NA	CASSFDRHYGYTF	TGTGCCAGCAGTTTCGACAGGCACTATGGCTACACCTTC
TRBV14	many	TRBJ2-6	NA	CASSRLVGSGANVLTF	TGTGCCAGCAGCCGCCTGGTTGGGTCGGGGGCCAACGTCCTGACTTTC
TRBV25-1	once	TRBJ1-5	NA	CASSGRDNQPQHF	TGTGCCAGCAGTGGACGGGACAATCAGCCCCAGCATTTT
TRBV28	few	TRBJ2-7	NA	CASSLRYGQYF	TGTGCCAGCAGCCTGCGGTATGGGCAGTACTTC
TRBV6-5	NA	TRBJ2-3	TRBD1	CASSYSTGQGGPDTQYF	TGTGCCAGCAGTTACTCGACCGGACAGGGAGGCCCAGATACGCAGTATTTT
TRBV20-1	many	TRBJ2-3	NA	CSARTPGLSRADTQYF	TGCAGTGCTAGAACCCCGGGACTTTCGAGGGCAGATACGCAGTATTTT
TRBV9	NA	TRBJ2-1	TRBD1	CASSVEGQGNRNEQFF	TGTGCCAGCAGCGTAGAGGGACAGGGGAATCGCAATGAGCAGTTCTTC
TRBV18	NA	TRBJ2-1	TRBD2	CASSGGTSGFNEQFF	TGTGCCAGCTCAGGCGGGACTAGTGGTTTCAATGAGCAGTTCTTC
TRBV2	NA	TRBJ2-7	NA	CASNWVDEQYF	TGTGCCAGCAATTGGGTGGACGAGCAGTACTTC
TRBV11-3	NA	TRBJ2-3	TRBD1	CASSGDRALPSTDTQYF	TGTGCCAGCAGCGGGGACAGGGCACTACCGAGCACAGATACGCAGTATTTT